This TCR beta chain was sequenced during a study of identical twins. Regarding the study as a whole: The study reached conclusions through statistical analysis that was cross-sectional, not following the same donors. Fewer insertions were carried by abundant cord blood beta clonotypes, but none was seen in memory repertoires. Zero-insertion analyses were open to partial confounding by invariant MAIT and iNKT cells.

CDR1 is WNHNN and CDR2 is SYGVQD in the germline V gene (reference sequence). Trimming cost V 3 bases and J 8 bases; bases outside gene matches: 9. The CDR3 runs 15 residues. TCRdb re-analysed the 5' RACE reads in MiXCR, keeping a single row per CDR3 protein. The table shows some 500,000 distinct CDR3 sequences, with approximately 10% occurring only once. With no exceptions, donors were healthy Caucasians. The table lists this clonotype with many counts. Its antigen remains unidentified. These same data were also listed under a study on yellow fever vaccine responses in identical twins.

Sequencing was performed on PBMCs. This TCR derives from a woman aged 18-29 years in good health. This chain connects TRBV10-1 to TRBJ2-1; 8 nucleotides line up with TRBD2. CDR3 DNA sequence: TGCGCCAGCAGTGACGCCGGGACTAGTATCGATGAGCAGTTCTTC. Translated: CASSDAGTSIDEQFF.